Each of the 10 T cell receptor beta chains below was sequenced from the same sample in a study of technical replicates of blood from a handful of donors. Sequenced by immunoSEQ multiplex PCR; TCRdb stores in-frame clones only, minus some. The sample lists tens of thousands of clones, 95% to 98% occurring once. Sequenced: T cells isolated from PBMCs. The receptor set was obtained from a human donor in good health.

The genes are TRBV13 and TRBJ2-3; maybe TRBD2 (6 bases). The germline V gene encodes CDR1 PRHDT and CDR2 FYEKMQ (reference sequence). The CDR3 sequence is 16 residues long. V was shortened by 3 bases and J by 2 bases, with 15 bases between the two germline ends. The CDR3 coding sequence is TGTGCCAGCAGCTTCTTTGGCGGGAAGGACACAGATACGCAGTATTTT. As protein: CASSFFGGKDTDTQYF.

The rearrangement joins TRBV5-6 to TRBJ2-5, with TRBD1 matching 8 bases. V lost 4 bases, J lost 4 bases, and 12 bases stayed unmatched. This CDR3 is 16 amino acids long. Germline lookup yields CDR1 SGHDT and CDR2 YYEEEE. The CDR3 nucleotides read TGTGCCAGCAGCACCCGACAGGGGTCAGTGGGAGAGACCCAGTACTTC. It encodes CASSTRQGSVGETQYF.

The chain couples TRBV10-1 to TRBJ1-4; D not certain. CDR3 size: 15 residues. In germline, CDR1 is WNHNN, CDR2 SYGVQD (reference sequence). Trimming removed 8 bases from V and 7 bases from J, with 20 bases in between. The CDR3 nucleotides read TGCGCCAGCGCTCATGACGGACTAAGGATTGAAAAACTGTTTTTT. This sequence encodes CASAHDGLRIEKLFF.

The chain couples TRBV7-9 to TRBJ1-1; no firm D call. CDR1 and CDR2 from the germline V gene are SEHNR and FQNEAQ (reference sequence). The CDR3 is 14 residues long. V was clipped by 1 base and J by 7 bases, with 13 bases between them. CDR3 residues: CASSLGSGRIEAFF. The DNA for the CDR3 is TGTGCCAGCAGCTTAGGTTCTGGGCGTATTGAAGCTTTCTTT.

The sample holds one count of this clone. The gene calls are TRBV4-3 and TRBJ2-5; 8 bases are a match to TRBD2. The ends lost 4 bases at V and 2 bases at J; junction bases unmatched: 6. This CDR3 region has 15 residues. Germline loops: CDR1 LGHNA, CDR2 YSLEER. The CDR3 here is CASSPRTSLQETQYF. In DNA form, the CDR3 reads TGCGCCAGCAGCCCCCGGACTAGCTTGCAAGAGACCCAGTACTTC.

The genes are TRBV7-9 and TRBJ1-4; 9 positions match TRBD1. Germline V lookup: CDR1 SEHNR, CDR2 FQNEAQ (reference sequence). CDR3 length: 15 amino acids. Trimming cost V 7 bases and J 7 bases; bases outside gene matches: 10. The CDR3 DNA follows: TGTGCCAGCACCCTATTCAGGACAGGGGTTGAAAAACTGTTTTTT. Its translation: CASTLFRTGVEKLFF.

V and J are TRBV2 and TRBJ1-4, with 10 bases aligning to TRBD1. V lost 3 bases to trimming and J lost 3 bases; unmatched junction nucleotides: 7. The germline gives CDR1 SNHLY, CDR2 FYNNEI. The CDR3 has 17 residues. CDR3: CASSDGDRGPSNEKLFF. In nucleotides, the CDR3 is TGTGCCAGCAGTGACGGGGACAGGGGACCGTCTAATGAAAAACTGTTTTTT.

The rearrangement joins TRBV7-8 to TRBJ1-1; the match to TRBD1 covers 7 bases. Germline CDR1 reads SGHVS; CDR2 reads FQNEAQ. CDR3 length equals 15 residues. V lost 5 bases and J lost 0; bases outside the gene matches: 6. CDR3 residues: CASSRGTDVNTEAFF. The CDR3 bases are TGTGCCAGCAGCCGCGGGACAGATGTGAACACTGAAGCTTTCTTT.

The chain combines TRBV11-2 with TRBJ2-5; 9 bases are a match to TRBD2. The V and J ends lost 5 bases and 1 base, in that order; junction bases with no gene match: 5. In germline, CDR1 is SGHAT, CDR2 FQNNGV. CDR3 length: 15 residues. The CDR3: CASSRTSGSQETQYF. CDR3 in DNA: TGTGCCAGCAGCCGAACTAGCGGGTCCCAAGAGACCCAGTACTTC.

This clone came up once. The DNA of the CDR3 is TGTGCCACCCTTCGGATAACGGGACTCTCCTACAATGAGCAGTTCTTC. Translation: CATLRITGLSYNEQFF. The chain is built from TRBV2 and TRBJ2-1; TRBD2 is a possible D gene (6 bases). The CDR3 has 16 amino acids. The germline gives CDR1 SNHLY, CDR2 FYNNEI. V was trimmed by 10 bases and J by 0 bases, leaving 19 bases between them.